This T cell receptor (beta chain) is drawn from a study of identical twins. From the 5' RACE reads, TCRdb called clonotypes with MiXCR, one entry per CDR3 protein. The repertoire consists of around 570,000 distinct CDR3 sequences, with around a tenth occurring once and the leading ten covering approximately 3%. Per germline, CDR1 LGHNA and CDR2 YSLEER. The CDR3 runs to 16 residues. Unmatched junction bases numbered 14, after V lost 3 bases and J lost 6 bases. The table lists this clonotype with a few counts. These same data were also listed under a study on yellow fever vaccine responses in identical twins.

This sequence originates from a woman under 30 in good health. The source material was PBMCs. V is TRBV4-3 and J is TRBJ2-7; 7 nucleotides match TRBD1. The CDR3 DNA sequence: TGCGCCAGCAGCCACCTCCTCGCGACAGGGTATGGCGAGCAGTACTTC. Protein sequence: CASSHLLATGYGEQYF.